A single sample gave rise to the 8 T cell receptor beta chains below, sequenced in a study of T cells after somatic rescue of genetic block. Only in-frame clones appear in the TCRdb table, and some are missing; sequencing was by immunoSEQ multiplex PCR. There are some 15,000 clones in the sample; roughly 70% occur only once, and 25% to 30% lies in the top ten. The sample taken for sequencing was peripheral blood mononuclear cells (PBMCs). The receptors here all came from a man younger than 35.

In this sample, this clone turned up a few times. J is TRBJ1-2 and V is TRBV9, with D possibly TRBD1 on 6 matching bases. Germline-derived CDR1 and CDR2 are SGDLS and YYNGEE. Trimming took off 0 bases at V and 5 bases at J, with 11 bases between the two ends. This CDR3 region has 14 residues. The CDR3 protein is CASSVGTVGYGYTF. In DNA, the CDR3 is TGTGCCAGCAGCGTAGGGACAGTGGGTTATGGCTACACCTTC.

The V and J genes are TRBV7-8 and TRBJ2-7; 8 nucleotides agree with TRBD1. The trim removed 2 bases at V and 2 bases at J, leaving 11 bases unmatched. The CDR3 has 17 residues. The germline V gene encodes CDR1 SGHVS and CDR2 FQNEAQ. The CDR3 DNA follows: TGTGCCAGCAGCTTAATCGCCGGACAGGGTATTGCCTACGAGCAGTACTTC. Protein sequence: CASSLIAGQGIAYEQYF.

DNA for the CDR3: TGCGCCAGCACCCGCCGGGACAGGCCTTCTGAAGCTTTCTTT. Translating gives CASTRRDRPSEAFF. The chain is built from TRBV5-1 and TRBJ1-1; TRBD1 aligns across 8 bases. Looked up from germline, CDR1 is SGHRS and CDR2 is YFSETQ. This CDR3 contains 14 residues. The V segment lost 6 bases and the J segment 6 bases; nucleotides outside the gene matches: 10.

This clone is deemed medium-sized. The rearrangement uses TRBV29-1 and TRBJ2-5, with 8 nucleotides matching TRBD1. This CDR3 spans 14 amino acids. In germline, CDR1 is SQVTM, CDR2 ANQGSEA. The ends lost 2 bases at V and 0 bases at J; junction bases unmatched: 2. CDR3 protein: CSVERTGYQETQYF. For the CDR3, the DNA is TGCAGCGTTGAAAGGACAGGGTACCAAGAGACCCAGTACTTC.

This clone was detected only once. V gene TRBV4-2 combines with J gene TRBJ2-1; 13 nucleotides agree with TRBD2. Per germline, CDR1 LGHNA and CDR2 YNFKEQ. Trimming removed 4 bases from V and 8 bases from J; junction bases left unmatched: 8. This CDR3 has 16 residues. CDR3 sequence (DNA): TGTGCCAGCAGCCGGGCGACTAGCGGGGGGAGCGATGAGCAGTTCTTC. Its translation is CASSRATSGGSDEQFF.

This chain links TRBV29-1 with TRBJ2-2, with D perhaps TRBD1 (6 bases). Germline V gene data show CDR1 as SQVTM and CDR2 as ANQGSEA. CDR3 length: 15 residues. V was trimmed by 3 bases and J by 7 bases, leaving 18 bases between them. Written as DNA, the CDR3 is TGCAGCGTTGACCTCCTGGACAGAGCTGGCGGGGAGCTGTTTTTT. It is translated as CSVDLLDRAGGELFF.

The chain employs TRBV13 and TRBJ1-4, with D maybe TRBD1 (5 bases). Germline values: CDR1 PRHDT, CDR2 FYEKMQ (reference sequence). With 2 bases removed from V and 3 bases from J, the gap between germline ends came to 28 bases. The CDR3 runs 21 residues. CDR3 in amino acids: CASSLSGRVPPSERPNEKLFF. The CDR3 nucleotides read TGTGCCAGCAGCTTATCCGGCAGGGTGCCCCCCAGTGAAAGGCCTAATGAAAAACTGTTTTTT.

This chain links TRBV25-1 with TRBJ1-3, with 10 bases identical to TRBD1. The CDR3 runs 15 residues. V lost 4 bases and J lost 2; bases outside the gene matches: 2. Germline V gene data show CDR1 as MGHDK and CDR2 as SYGVNS. In nucleotides, the CDR3 is TGTGCCAGCAGTGTGGGACAGGGGACTGGAAACACCATATATTTT. Encoded protein: CASSVGQGTGNTIYF.